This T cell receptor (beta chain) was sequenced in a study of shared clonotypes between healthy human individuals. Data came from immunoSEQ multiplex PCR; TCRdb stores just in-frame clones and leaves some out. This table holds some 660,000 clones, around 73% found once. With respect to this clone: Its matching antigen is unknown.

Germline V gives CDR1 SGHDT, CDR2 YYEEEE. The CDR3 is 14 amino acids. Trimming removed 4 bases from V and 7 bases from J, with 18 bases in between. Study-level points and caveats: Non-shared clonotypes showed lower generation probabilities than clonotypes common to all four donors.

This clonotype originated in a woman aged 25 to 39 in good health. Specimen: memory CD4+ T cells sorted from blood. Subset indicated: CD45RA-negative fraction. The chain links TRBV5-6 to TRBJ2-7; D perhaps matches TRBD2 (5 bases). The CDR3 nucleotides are TGTGCCAGCAGCGACGGACTGACCAGGCGGGAGCAGTACTTC. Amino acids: CASSDGLTRREQYF.